The 20 T cell receptor beta chains reported below all come from one sample, sequenced in a study of neurological immune-mediated disorders. TCRdb fed the 5' RACE reads into MiXCR, producing one record per CDR3 protein. This table holds around 27,000 distinct CDR3 sequences, more than 14% found once. The sample taken for sequencing was PBMCs. These TCRs come from a man in his sixties or seventies in good health.

This clonotype showed up many times. The CDR3 DNA sequence: TGTGCCAGCAGTGGGACTAAGGTGGGGTCCTACGAGCAGTACTTC. This sequence encodes CASSGTKVGSYEQYF. This chain uses TRBV6-5 with TRBJ2-7; 7 positions agree with TRBD2. V shed 5 bases, J shed 1 base, and the junction held 8 bases outside the gene matches. This CDR3 spans 15 amino acids. Germline CDR1 is MNHEY and CDR2 is SVGAGI.

This chain uses TRBV28 with TRBJ2-7; TRBD1 is a possible D gene (6 bases). CDR1 and CDR2 (germline): MDHEN, SYDVKM. The germline V and J ends were trimmed by 6 bases and 10 bases, with 25 bases remaining between them. The CDR3 loop spans 15 amino acids. CDR3 nucleotide sequence: TGTGCCAGCAGGCCCCCCAGGGGTCTGGGTTACTATCAGTACTTC. It codes for CASRPPRGLGYYQYF.

This rearrangement joins TRBV7-2 to TRBJ2-7, with D hard to call. The germline V gene encodes CDR1 SGHTA and CDR2 FQGNSA. There are 13 residues in the CDR3. Trimming pared 7 bases from V and 3 bases from J, leaving 13 bases between. This CDR3 is CASTPASLYEQYF. The CDR3 nucleotides read TGTGCCAGCACCCCGGCGAGTCTCTACGAGCAGTACTTC.

This clonotype has at least ten counts. V and J are TRBV7-2 and TRBJ2-3; D not resolved. Germline lookup yields CDR1 SGHTA and CDR2 FQGNSA. Trimming took 5 bases from V and 6 from J, leaving 12 bases between them. The CDR3 length is 13 residues. CDR3 region: CASSRNLGDTQYF. Here the CDR3 DNA reads TGTGCCAGCAGCCGAAACCTAGGGGATACGCAGTATTTT.

The chain employs TRBV20-1 and TRBJ1-2, with D possibly matching TRBD1 (5 bases). V was trimmed by 6 bases and J by 8 bases, leaving 19 bases between them. The CDR3 loop spans 13 amino acids. CDR1 and CDR2 (germline): DFQATT, SNEGSKA (reference sequence). The CDR3 region is CSAQGPAVDGYTF. CDR3 coding DNA: TGCAGTGCCCAGGGCCCTGCAGTAGACGGCTACACCTTC.

This clonotype was counted ten times or more. The J gene is TRBJ1-5, the V gene TRBV6-2 or TRBV6-3; D gene ambiguous. The CDR3 contains 14 residues. Germline lookup yields CDR1 MNHEY and CDR2 SVGEGT. The V end lost 2 bases, the J end lost 1 base, and 6 bases lay between the germline ends. The CDR3 sequence is CASSYLDSNQPQHF. CDR3 nucleotides: TGTGCCAGCAGTTACCTCGACAGCAATCAGCCCCAGCATTTT.

This clonotype was counted many times. The chain has TRBV4-3 and TRBJ1-3; D might be TRBD1 (5 bases). V lost 0 bases to trimming and J lost 0 bases, with 15 bases between them. Germline values: CDR1 LGHNA, CDR2 YSLEER. There are 18 residues in the CDR3. The DNA of the CDR3 is TGCGCCAGCAGCCAAGATCGGGGGGGGATATACTCTGGAAACACCATATATTTT. Its protein is CASSQDRGGIYSGNTIYF.

At least ten counts were recorded for this clonotype. The J gene is TRBJ2-7, the V gene TRBV27, with 10 positions matching TRBD1. The V gene's germline CDR1 is MNHEY and CDR2 SMNVEV (reference sequence). This CDR3 is 14 amino acids long. The trim removed 5 bases at V and 3 bases at J, leaving 4 bases unmatched. CDR3 in amino acids: CASSDGTGVYEQYF. The CDR3 bases are TGTGCCAGCAGTGACGGGACAGGGGTCTACGAGCAGTACTTC.

This clonotype was recorded at least ten times. The rearrangement joins TRBV7-2 to TRBJ2-7; 11 nucleotides line up with TRBD2. Looked up from germline, CDR1 is SGHTA and CDR2 is FQGNSA. After removal of 5 bases from V and 7 bases from J, the junction contained 16 bases not matched to a gene. The CDR3 extends over 17 amino acids. The CDR3 region is CASSPPGGLAGGLEQYF. The CDR3 DNA follows: TGTGCCAGCAGCCCTCCCGGGGGGCTAGCGGGGGGCCTGGAGCAGTACTTC.

This clonotype came up many times. The chain joins TRBV4-2 to TRBJ1-2, with 7 bases that match TRBD1. The CDR3 sequence is 14 residues long. Germline CDR1 LGHNA, CDR2 YNFKEQ. V lost 3 bases, J lost 4 bases, and 5 bases stayed unmatched. CDR3 region: CASSQLTGSYGYTF. CDR3 in DNA: TGTGCCAGCAGCCAGTTGACAGGGAGCTATGGCTACACCTTC.

The chain uses TRBV7-2 and TRBJ2-1; D is uncertain. CDR3 length equals 15 residues. Trimming took off 1 base at V and 7 bases at J, with 14 bases between the two ends. Germline V gives CDR1 SGHTA, CDR2 FQGNSA. The CDR3 region is CASSLDMGGTNEQFF. CDR3 coding DNA: TGTGCCAGCAGCTTAGACATGGGTGGCACGAATGAGCAGTTCTTC.

This chain joins TRBV7-2 and TRBJ2-1, with 9 bases lining up with TRBD2. The CDR3 contains 13 residues. Germline-derived CDR1 and CDR2 are SGHTA and FQGNSA. The J segment lost 15 bases and the V segment lost 3 bases, leaving 9 bases of the junction unmatched. CDR3 amino acids: CASSLGVVREGFF. Here the CDR3 DNA reads TGTGCCAGCAGCTTGGGGGTTGTGCGGGAGGGGTTCTTC.

This clonotype appeared a few times. This sequence joins TRBV5-1 and TRBJ2-7; D ambiguous. The germline V gene encodes CDR1 SGHRS and CDR2 YFSETQ. Trimming left V 4 bases short and J 2 bases short, with 7 bases between. CDR3 size: 12 residues. CDR3 bases: TGCGCCAGCAGCCATGGGGCCTACGAGCAGTACTTC. It is translated as CASSHGAYEQYF.

V and J are TRBV7-2 and TRBJ2-2; the D gene is possibly TRBD1 (6 bases). With 5 bases removed from V and 2 bases from J, the gap between germline ends came to 9 bases. The length of the CDR3 is 14 residues. Germline values: CDR1 SGHTA, CDR2 FQGNSA. The CDR3 DNA sequence: TGTGCCAGCAGCGCGGACAGAAACACCGGGGAGCTGTTTTTT. Its translation: CASSADRNTGELFF.

This clonotype was observed many times. The chain is built from TRBV16 and TRBJ2-1, with 7 bases that match TRBD1. The trim removed 4 bases at V and 6 bases at J, leaving 9 bases unmatched. In germline, CDR1 is KGHSY, CDR2 FQNENV. The length of the CDR3 is 15 residues. CDR3 in DNA: TGTGCCAGCAGCCTGATTAAGGGGGCATCCAATGAGCAGTTCTTC. Its translation: CASSLIKGASNEQFF.

The table lists this clonotype with many counts. The chain links TRBV6-1 to TRBJ1-4; 10 nucleotides align to TRBD1. The junction had 5 bases not matched to a gene; V was cut back by 7 bases and J by 6 bases. This CDR3 region has 14 residues. Germline V gene sequence: CDR1 MNHNS, CDR2 SASEGT. CDR3 loop: CASITGQGYEKLFF. The CDR3 DNA is TGTGCCAGCATCACGGGACAGGGGTATGAAAAACTGTTTTTT.

A remark on this clonotype: A much bigger clone sits one base away, suggesting this may be a read error. The genes are TRBV20-1 and TRBJ1-4; 7 bases fit TRBD1. Trimming at V came to 8 bases and at J to 7 bases, leaving 16 bases not matched to a gene. The CDR3 is made up of 15 amino acids. The germline V gene encodes CDR1 DFQATT and CDR2 SNEGSKA (reference sequence). The CDR3 is CSSRPWEGASEKLFF. The CDR3 coding sequence is TGCAGTTCCAGACCCTGGGAGGGGGCGTCTGAAAAACTGTTTTTT.

This clonotype was observed at least ten times. V is TRBV7-9 and J is TRBJ1-6, with 8 positions matching TRBD1. CDR3 length: 15 residues. Germline loops: CDR1 SEHNR, CDR2 FQNEAQ (reference sequence). Unmatched junction bases numbered 7, after V lost 5 bases and J lost 7 bases. The CDR3 DNA reads as TGTGCCAGCAGCCGTGGACAGGGTTTAAATTCACCCCTCCACTTT. It codes for CASSRGQGLNSPLHF.

This clonotype was counted a few times. V and J are TRBV28 and TRBJ2-7; D is perhaps TRBD1 (6 bases). The CDR3 extends over 13 amino acids. With 5 bases removed from V and 2 bases from J, the gap between germline ends came to 10 bases. Germline V CDR1 and CDR2: MDHEN, SYDVKM. The CDR3 sequence: CASSPGQTYEQYF. The CDR3 nucleotides are TGTGCCAGCAGTCCCGGACAGACCTACGAGCAGTACTTC.

The table lists this clonotype with many counts. This rearrangement joins TRBV3-1 to TRBJ1-6; TRBD1 agrees at 9 bases. CDR1 is LGHDT, CDR2 YNNKEL, per germline (reference sequence). The CDR3 length is 14 residues. J gave up 14 bases and V 2 bases, and 7 bases lay outside the gene matches. CDR3 region: CASSQTTGGRSLHF. The CDR3 nucleotides are TGTGCCAGCAGCCAAACCACAGGGGGCCGGTCCCTCCACTTT.